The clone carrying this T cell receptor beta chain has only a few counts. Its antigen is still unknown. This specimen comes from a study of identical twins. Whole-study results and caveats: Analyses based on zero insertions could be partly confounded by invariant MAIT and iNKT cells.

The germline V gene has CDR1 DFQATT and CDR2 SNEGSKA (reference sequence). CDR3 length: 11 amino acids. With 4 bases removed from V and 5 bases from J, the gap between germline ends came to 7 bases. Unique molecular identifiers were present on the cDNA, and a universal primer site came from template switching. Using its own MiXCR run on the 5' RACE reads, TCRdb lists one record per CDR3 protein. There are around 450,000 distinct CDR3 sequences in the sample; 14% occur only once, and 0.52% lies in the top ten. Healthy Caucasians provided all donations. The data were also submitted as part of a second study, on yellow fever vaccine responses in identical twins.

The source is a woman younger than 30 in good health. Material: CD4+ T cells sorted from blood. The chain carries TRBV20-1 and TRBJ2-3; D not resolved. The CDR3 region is CSANLVDTQYF. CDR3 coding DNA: TGCAGTGCTAACTTGGTAGATACGCAGTATTTT.